This TCR beta chain came from a study of blood T cell repertoires in COVID-19 (dated by TCRdb to 2018 to 2021). Study-level background: Samples from collaborators originated in the United States, Italy and Spain and spanned both the acute and convalescent phases of COVID-19. The prospective study material was composed of cDNA or gDNA derived from T cells, B-cell-depleted T cells, or PBMCs. The dataset comprised deeply sampled blood TCRbeta repertoires from subjects exposed to, actively infected with, or recovered from COVID-19. The repertoires were released in a freely available public database intended as a resource for research on the immune response to SARS-CoV-2. The samples were drawn from the first 160 participants of the ongoing ImmuneRACE study and from over 950 subjects provided by 6 global collaborators. The sample metadata nearly always contained a de-identified subject ID, COVID-19 status, age in years and sex. Where available, HLA class I and class II types were obtained from metadata supplied by the sample provider rather than from assay-based typing. General conclusions and limits of the study: The amount of clinical and demographic metadata varied by source and participant and was provided uncurated.

The trim is 3 bases for V and 7 bases for J, with a gap of 10 bases between the germline ends. Via the germline V gene (reference sequence), CDR1 is SEHNR and CDR2 FQNEAQ. The CDR3 has 14 amino acids, counting the end cysteine and phenylalanine. Of all the DNA, just the CDR3 is kept, 42 bases in frame from base 1. On this clone itself: The specificity of this receptor is unknown. No quality values exist for individual bases; no much larger clone is one base distant.

TCRbeta CDR3 regions were amplified from genomic DNA using the immunoSEQ Assay, a bias-controlled multiplex PCR. The published analysis was carried out like this. Within the assay, amplification of reference gene primers was used to estimate how many nucleated cells each sample contained. Sequence reads were collapsed and filtered to measure the absolute abundance of every unique TCRbeta CDR3 rearrangement. For each sample, productive Simpson clonality was calculated by taking the square root of Simpson's diversity index across productive rearrangements. Not all clones reach the TCRdb copy of this immuneACCESS table, which keeps in-frame sequences only. Checked studies attribute under half of the gap to unresolved V genes and leave the rest unexplained. V and J calls and clone size are given by that table; D and trimming were obtained from the DNA. The sample includes about 210,000 clones, with 89% observed a single time. About 4.8% of the sample is taken by the ten largest.

Collaborating institutions collected whole blood in K2EDTA tubes following their own protocols. Collaborator samples were shipped for TCRbeta analysis as frozen whole blood, isolated PBMCs, or DNA extracted from either sample type. This receptor chain uses TRBV7-9 and TRBJ1-6; no D gene is confidently identified. This receptor was taken from a middle-aged woman with acute or convalescent COVID-19. Sample: peripheral blood. The CDR3 amino acid sequence is: CASSFGSRNSPLHF. The sequence in DNA is TGTGCCAGCAGCTTTGGGAGCCGAAATTCACCCCTCCACTTT.